This is a list of T cell receptor beta chains from one sample in a study of blood T cell repertoires in COVID-19. Sequenced by immunoSEQ multiplex PCR; TCRdb stores in-frame clones only, minus some. The top ten clones hold under 2.5% of a sample with around 250,000 clones, over 75% of them seen once. Sequencing used PBMCs or T cells enriched from blood (not recorded which). These receptors all come from a woman aged 45-60 years who had recovered from COVID-19. Both conserved end residues are trimmed from each CDR3.

>TRBV7-3
ARTGDNYEQY
>TRBV27
ASSPFRGESF
>TRBV29-1
SVEKGQGDANYGYT
>TRBV4-1
ASSQDLAATTQY
>TRBV28
ASSFGGEQY
>TRBV6-1
ASSESRRIYGYT
>TRBV28
ASSRTGGYEQY
>TRBV29-1
SVVAGAGNTIY
>TRBV6-4
ASIDRSTTDTQY
>TRBV7-9
ASSSQGKAKYEQY
>TRBV30
AWSAGQVLRNEQF
>TRBV6-6
ASSYDSPRSNEQF